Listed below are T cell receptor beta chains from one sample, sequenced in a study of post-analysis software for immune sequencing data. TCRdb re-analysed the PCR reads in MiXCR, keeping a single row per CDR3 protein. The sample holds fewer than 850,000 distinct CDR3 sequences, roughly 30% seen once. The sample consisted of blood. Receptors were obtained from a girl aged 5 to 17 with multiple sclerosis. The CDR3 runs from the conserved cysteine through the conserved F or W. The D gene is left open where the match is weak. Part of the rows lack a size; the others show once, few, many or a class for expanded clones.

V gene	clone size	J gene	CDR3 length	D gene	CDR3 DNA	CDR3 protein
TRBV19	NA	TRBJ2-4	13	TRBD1	TGTGCCACTACCCAGGGGGTGAAAAACATTCAGTACTTC	CATTQGVKNIQYF
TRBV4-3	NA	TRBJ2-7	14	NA	TGCGCCAGCAGCCGACGAGGGGAGGGGGACGAGCAGTACTTC	CASSRRGEGDEQYF
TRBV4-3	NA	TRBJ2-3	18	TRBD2	TGCGCCAGCAGCCAAGAAAGCGGGAGTAAGGTCTACACAGATACGCAGTATTTT	CASSQESGSKVYTDTQYF
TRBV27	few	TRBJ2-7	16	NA	TGTGCCAGCAGTTTATCGGTGGGGTGGTCCTCCTACGAGCAGTACTTC	CASSLSVGWSSYEQYF
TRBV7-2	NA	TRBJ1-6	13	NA	TGTGCCAGCAGCTCCGACCGGGGTTCACCCCTCCACTTT	CASSSDRGSPLHF
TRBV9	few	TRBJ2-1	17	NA	TGTGCCAGCAGCGAGGGGACCGGGACGCAAGCCTACAATGAGCAGTTCTTC	CASSEGTGTQAYNEQFF
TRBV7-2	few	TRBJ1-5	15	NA	TGTGCCAGCAAGCTCGGTCGAACAGGTAATCAGCCCCAGCATTTT	CASKLGRTGNQPQHF
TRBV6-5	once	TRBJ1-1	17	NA	TGTGCCAGCAGTTACTCGAGCTTTGAACCGGGGGGTACTGAAGCTTTCTTT	CASSYSSFEPGGTEAFF
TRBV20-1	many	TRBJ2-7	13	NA	TGCAGTGCTAGGTCGCAGAACTCCTACGAGCAGTACTTC	CSARSQNSYEQYF
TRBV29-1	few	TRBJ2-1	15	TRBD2	TGCAGCTTCTTCCGGGAGGGCTCTCCAGGGCATGAGCAGTTCTTC	CSFFREGSPGHEQFF
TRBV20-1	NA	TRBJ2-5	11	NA	TGCAGTGCTACGTGGGGAGAGACCCAGTACTTC	CSATWGETQYF
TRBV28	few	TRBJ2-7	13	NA	TGTGCCAGCAGTTTCACAGGGACCTACGAGCAGTACTTC	CASSFTGTYEQYF
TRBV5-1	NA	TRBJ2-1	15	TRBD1	TGCGCCAGCTACAAGGCAGGGGGCATATCCAATGAGCAGTTCTTC	CASYKAGGISNEQFF
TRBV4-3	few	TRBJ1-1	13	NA	TGCGCCAGCAGCCTGAAGCCAGGGGTGGAAGCTTTCTTT	CASSLKPGVEAFF
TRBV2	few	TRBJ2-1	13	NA	TGTGCCAGCAGTAGGACAGAGAAGAATGAGCAGTTCTTC	CASSRTEKNEQFF
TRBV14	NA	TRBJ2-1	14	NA	TGTGCCAGCAGCTGGGGGACGGTTGGCGGTGAGCAGTTCTTC	CASSWGTVGGEQFF
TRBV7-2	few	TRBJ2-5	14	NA	TGTGCCAGCAGCTTAGACGGCGCGCAAGAGACCCAGTACTTC	CASSLDGAQETQYF
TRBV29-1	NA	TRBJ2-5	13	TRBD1	TGCAGCGTGGCTCAGGGACAGCAAGAGACCCAGTACTTC	CSVAQGQQETQYF
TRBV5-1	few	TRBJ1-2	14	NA	TGCGCCAGCAGCTTGTTGTCAGGGGACCATGGCTACACCTTC	CASSLLSGDHGYTF
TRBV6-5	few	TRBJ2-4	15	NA	TGTGCCAGCAGTTACTCGAAGTGGGGGCTGAACATTCAGTACTTC	CASSYSKWGLNIQYF
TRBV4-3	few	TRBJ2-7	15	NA	TGCGCCAGCAGCCATTCGGTAGCTACGCGATACGAGCAGTACTTC	CASSHSVATRYEQYF
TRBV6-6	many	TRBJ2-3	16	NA	TGTGCCAGCACTCTAGTCCGGCCTGGTAGCACAGATACGCAGTATTTT	CASTLVRPGSTDTQYF
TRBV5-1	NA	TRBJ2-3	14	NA	TGCGCCAGCAGCAAGGGAGAGAGCACAGATACGCAGTATTTT	CASSKGESTDTQYF
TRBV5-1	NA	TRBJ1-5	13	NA	TGCGCCAGCAGTATTCTTGGCAATCAGCCCCAGCATTTT	CASSILGNQPQHF
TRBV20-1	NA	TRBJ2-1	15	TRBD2	TGCAGTGCTTCAAGCGGGGGGGGGACCTACAATGAGCAGTTCTTC	CSASSGGGTYNEQFF
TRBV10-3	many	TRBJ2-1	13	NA	TGTGCCATTCACCGGGGGGCGAGGTATGAGCAGTTCTTC	CAIHRGARYEQFF
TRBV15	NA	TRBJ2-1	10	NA	TGTGCCACCCGTGGGAATGAGCAGTTCTTC	CATRGNEQFF
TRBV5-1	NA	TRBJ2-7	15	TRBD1	TGCGCCAGCAGCTTGGGGACAGGGGGCTTAAACGAGCAGTACTTC	CASSLGTGGLNEQYF
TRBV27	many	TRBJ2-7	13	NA	TGTGCCAGCAGTTCTCGTCCGGCCTACGAGCAGTACTTC	CASSSRPAYEQYF
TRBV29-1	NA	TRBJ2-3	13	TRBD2	TGCAGCGTTATTCGGGAGGGAGGCGGTACGCAGTATTTT	CSVIREGGGTQYF
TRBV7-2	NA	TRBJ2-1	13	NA	TGTGCCAGCAGCCTGGGACTCCTTGTGGAGCAGTTCTTC	CASSLGLLVEQFF
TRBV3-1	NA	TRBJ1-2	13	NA	TGTGCCAGCAGCCCCAAGGACAGCTATGGCTACACCTTC	CASSPKDSYGYTF
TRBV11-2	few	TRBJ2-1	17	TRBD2	TGTGCCAGCAGCTTAGGTACGGCGGGAGGCTCCTACAATGAGCAGTTCTTC	CASSLGTAGGSYNEQFF
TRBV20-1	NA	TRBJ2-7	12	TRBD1	TGCAGTCGAATTGACAGGGGGGACGAGCAGTACTTC	CSRIDRGDEQYF
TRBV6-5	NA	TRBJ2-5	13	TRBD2	TGTGCCAGCAGGACTAGCGGGGCAGAGACCCAGTACTTC	CASRTSGAETQYF
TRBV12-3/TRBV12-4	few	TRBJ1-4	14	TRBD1	TGTGCCAGCAGAGCCGGGACAGACGATGAAAAACTGTTTTTT	CASRAGTDDEKLFF
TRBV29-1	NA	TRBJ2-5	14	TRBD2	TGCAGCGCCAACAGCGGGGGCAACCAAGAGACCCAGTACTTC	CSANSGGNQETQYF
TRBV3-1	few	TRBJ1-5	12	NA	TGTGCCAGCAGCCAGGGCCCAGGGCCCCAGCATTTT	CASSQGPGPQHF
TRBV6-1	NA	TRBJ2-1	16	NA	TGTGCCAGCGAGGAAAGCGGAGGGAGCTCCTACAATGAGCAGTTCTTC	CASEESGGSSYNEQFF
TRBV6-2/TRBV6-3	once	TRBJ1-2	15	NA	TGTGCCAGCAGTCTATCACTCCGGGACGGCAGCATTCTCACCTTC	CASSLSLRDGSILTF
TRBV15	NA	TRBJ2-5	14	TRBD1	TGTGCCACCAGGGGCAGGGGGAACCAAGAGACCCAGTACTTC	CATRGRGNQETQYF
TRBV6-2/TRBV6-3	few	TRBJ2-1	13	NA	TGTGCCAGCAGTTACCCCAACTACAATGAGCAGTTCTTC	CASSYPNYNEQFF
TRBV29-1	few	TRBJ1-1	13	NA	TGCAGCGTTGGGGGGGTGATGAACACTGAAGCTTTCTTT	CSVGGVMNTEAFF
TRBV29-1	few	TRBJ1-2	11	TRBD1	TGCAGCGTCGACAGGGCCTATGGCTACACCTTC	CSVDRAYGYTF
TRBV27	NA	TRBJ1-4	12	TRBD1	TGTGCCAGCAGTGACAGGGGGCCATCACTGTTTTTT	CASSDRGPSLFF
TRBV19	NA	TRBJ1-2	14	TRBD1	TGTGCCAGTAGGCCGGACCCCCAAGGGGGCGGCTACACCTTC	CASRPDPQGGGYTF
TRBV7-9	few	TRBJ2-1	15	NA	TGTGCCAGCAGCACCCAGACCCAGGGAACAAGTGAGCAGTTCTTC	CASSTQTQGTSEQFF